This T cell receptor beta chain was identified in a study of regulatory T cells in long-lasting Graves disease. Points from the study as a whole: Persistent disease exhibited a predilection for TRBV28, TRBJ1-2 and TRBJ2-5.

J was trimmed by 9 bases and V by 5 bases; bases with no gene match: 11. This CDR3 comprises 14 residues. Germline V gives CDR1 MNHEY, CDR2 SVGEGT. Documented time point: persistent/refractory GD, antithyroid drugs over 5 years with positive TRAb. Extracted RNA from PBMCs served as the source of the TCR library. Worth noting for this clonotype: The antigen remains unidentified.

TCR beta libraries were built with iRepertoire HTBI primers and Arm-PCR of CDR3 regions. TCRdb independently ran MiXCR on the multiplex PCR reads; one entry per CDR3 protein. The repertoire includes about 430,000 distinct CDR3 sequences, 21% of them detected once, and 13% to 15% sits in the top ten. The chain is built from TRBV6-2 or TRBV6-3 and TRBJ2-3; 7 nucleotides line up with TRBD2. This TCR came from a female donor with Graves disease. Specimen: peripheral blood mononuclear cells (PBMCs), collected when the disease was refractory, from a patient treated with antithyroid drugs. The CDR3 protein is CASSGTREAGTQYF. For the CDR3, the DNA is TGTGCCAGCAGTGGCACGCGGGAAGCGGGAACGCAGTATTTT.